This is a list of T cell receptor beta chains from one sample in a study of shared clonotypes between healthy human individuals. Only in-frame clones appear in the TCRdb table, and some are missing; sequencing was by immunoSEQ multiplex PCR. The sample has roughly 2 million clones; over 85% are singletons. Material: naive CD4+ T cells sorted from blood. The source of these receptors is a man younger than 35 in good health. The CDR3 runs from the conserved cysteine through the conserved F or W. The order of the fields is V gene, D gene, J gene, clone size, CDR3 DNA, CDR3 protein. A D gene is named only where the DNA matches it firmly. Clone size is stated in some rows and not others, as once, few, many or a class when expanded.

v_call: TRBV30; d_call: -; j_call: TRBJ1-3; clone_size: -; cdr3_nt: TGTGCCTGGAGTGTGCTTGGTGGAAACACCATATATTTT; cdr3_aa: CAWSVLGGNTIYF
v_call: TRBV11-2; d_call: TRBD2; j_call: TRBJ2-1; clone_size: -; cdr3_nt: TGTGCCAGCAGTCCAGCGGGGGGGCCGCATAATGAGCAGTTCTTC; cdr3_aa: CASSPAGGPHNEQFF
v_call: TRBV10-3; d_call: -; j_call: TRBJ2-7; clone_size: -; cdr3_nt: TGTGCCATCAGTGAACTGAGGGAGCAGTACTTC; cdr3_aa: CAISELREQYF
v_call: TRBV6-5; d_call: -; j_call: TRBJ1-5; clone_size: once; cdr3_nt: TGTGCCAGCAGGGGGGGAGGGGTTAGTCAGCCCCAGCATTTT; cdr3_aa: CASRGGGVSQPQHF
v_call: TRBV7-9; d_call: -; j_call: TRBJ1-4; clone_size: -; cdr3_nt: TGTGCCAGCAGCTTAGCAAAGGGACTTGGCAATGAAAAACTGTTTTTT; cdr3_aa: CASSLAKGLGNEKLFF
v_call: TRBV6-5; d_call: -; j_call: TRBJ1-5; clone_size: -; cdr3_nt: TGTGCCAGCAGTTACCGCCAGGGGCCCCAGCATTTT; cdr3_aa: CASSYRQGPQHF
v_call: TRBV9; d_call: -; j_call: TRBJ2-7; clone_size: -; cdr3_nt: TGTGCCAGCAGCGTAAGGTCCGGGACACCAGACGAGCAGTACTTC; cdr3_aa: CASSVRSGTPDEQYF
v_call: TRBV18; d_call: -; j_call: TRBJ2-1; clone_size: -; cdr3_nt: TGTGCCAGCTCCCCGGGGGATGAGCAGTTCTTC; cdr3_aa: CASSPGDEQFF
v_call: TRBV11-2; d_call: TRBD1; j_call: TRBJ1-2; clone_size: -; cdr3_nt: TGTGCCAGCAGCTTAAGGGGGCAGGGTGGCTACACCTTC; cdr3_aa: CASSLRGQGGYTF
v_call: TRBV30; d_call: -; j_call: TRBJ2-6; clone_size: -; cdr3_nt: TGTGCCTGGAGTGGGACAGCTGGGGCCAACGTCCTGACTTTC; cdr3_aa: CAWSGTAGANVLTF
v_call: TRBV6-5; d_call: -; j_call: TRBJ1-4; clone_size: -; cdr3_nt: TGTGCCAGCAGCCGCGCACAGGGCCTTAATGAAAAACTGTTTTTT; cdr3_aa: CASSRAQGLNEKLFF
v_call: TRBV5-1; d_call: -; j_call: TRBJ2-3; clone_size: -; cdr3_nt: TGCGCCAGCAGCCTCCTAGCTTATATCACAGATACGCAGTATTTT; cdr3_aa: CASSLLAYITDTQYF
v_call: TRBV9; d_call: -; j_call: TRBJ2-5; clone_size: once; cdr3_nt: TGTGCCAGCTCGACAGGAAACGTTGGGACCCAGTACTTC; cdr3_aa: CASSTGNVGTQYF
v_call: TRBV10-1; d_call: -; j_call: TRBJ1-6; clone_size: -; cdr3_nt: TGCGCCAGCAGTCCCCAAGGAGCCTCGGGCAATTCACCCCTCCACTTT; cdr3_aa: CASSPQGASGNSPLHF
v_call: TRBV5-4; d_call: -; j_call: TRBJ1-1; clone_size: -; cdr3_nt: TGTGCCAGCAGCTTGGGAACTGAAGCTTTCTTT; cdr3_aa: CASSLGTEAFF
v_call: TRBV5-1; d_call: -; j_call: TRBJ2-1; clone_size: -; cdr3_nt: TGCGCCAGCAGCCTTGGTAGTCCTCTCTACAATGAGCAGTTCTTC; cdr3_aa: CASSLGSPLYNEQFF
v_call: TRBV2; d_call: -; j_call: TRBJ1-2; clone_size: -; cdr3_nt: TGTGCCGGAGTCCTTGGGGGGGACTATGGCTACACCTTC; cdr3_aa: CAGVLGGDYGYTF
v_call: TRBV11-2; d_call: -; j_call: TRBJ2-2; clone_size: -; cdr3_nt: TGTGCCAGCAGCTTAGTGAAGGGCGGCAGGGGAACCGGGGAGCTGTTTTTT; cdr3_aa: CASSLVKGGRGTGELFF
v_call: TRBV21-1; d_call: -; j_call: TRBJ2-5; clone_size: -; cdr3_nt: TGTGCCAGCAGCAACGACTACCAAGAGACCCAGTACTTC; cdr3_aa: CASSNDYQETQYF
v_call: TRBV7-2; d_call: -; j_call: TRBJ2-3; clone_size: -; cdr3_nt: TGTGCCAGCAGCTCGGTGAGATATAGTGGAGATACGCAGTATTTT; cdr3_aa: CASSSVRYSGDTQYF
v_call: TRBV7-9; d_call: -; j_call: TRBJ1-1; clone_size: -; cdr3_nt: TGTGCCAGCAGCCCCGCGAGAGGGGCTGAAGCTTTCTTT; cdr3_aa: CASSPARGAEAFF
v_call: TRBV28; d_call: -; j_call: TRBJ2-5; clone_size: once; cdr3_nt: TGTGCCAGCACCTTCGGGGGAGGAGAGACCCAGTACTTC; cdr3_aa: CASTFGGGETQYF
v_call: TRBV5-1; d_call: -; j_call: TRBJ2-5; clone_size: -; cdr3_nt: TGCGCCAGCACCCCGACCCCGACGGAAGAGACCCAGTACTTC; cdr3_aa: CASTPTPTEETQYF
v_call: TRBV5-1; d_call: -; j_call: TRBJ1-5; clone_size: -; cdr3_nt: TGCGCCAGCAGCTTGGAAGGGACGGAGGCCAATCAGCCCCAGCATTTT; cdr3_aa: CASSLEGTEANQPQHF
v_call: TRBV20-1; d_call: -; j_call: TRBJ2-7; clone_size: -; cdr3_nt: TGCAGTGCAGGCGAGCAGTACTTC; cdr3_aa: CSAGEQYF
v_call: TRBV7-2; d_call: -; j_call: TRBJ2-3; clone_size: -; cdr3_nt: TGTGCCAGCAGCCAGATAGCGGTATCTAGCACAGATACGCAGTATTTT; cdr3_aa: CASSQIAVSSTDTQYF